This record covers a single T cell receptor beta chain. Assay used: immunoSEQ multiplex PCR; TCRdb lists only in-frame clones, some missing. The sample contains roughly 120,000 clones, around nine tenths of which appear only once. The CDR3 length is 16 residues. Germline V gives CDR1 LNHDA, CDR2 SQIVND (reference sequence). After removal of 4 bases from V and 5 bases from J, the junction contained 7 bases not matched to a gene. The sample belongs to a study of blood T cell repertoires in COVID-19. The chain couples TRBV19 to TRBJ2-5, with 13 bases lining up with TRBD2. The sample comprised peripheral blood. This receptor was obtained from a woman in her forties or fifties with active or convalescent COVID-19. The CDR3, as DNA: TGTGCCAGTAGTACAACGGGACTAGCGGGATATGAGACCCAGTACTTC. It yields the protein CASSTTGLAGYETQYF. The variable domain in full, completed from reference TRBV19 and TRBJ2-5, reads DGGITQSPKYLFRKEGQNVTLSCEQNLNHDAMYWYRQDPGQGLRLIYYSQIVNDFQKGDIAEGYSVSREKKESFPLTVTSAQKNPTAFYLCASSTTGLAGYETQYFGPGTRLLVL.